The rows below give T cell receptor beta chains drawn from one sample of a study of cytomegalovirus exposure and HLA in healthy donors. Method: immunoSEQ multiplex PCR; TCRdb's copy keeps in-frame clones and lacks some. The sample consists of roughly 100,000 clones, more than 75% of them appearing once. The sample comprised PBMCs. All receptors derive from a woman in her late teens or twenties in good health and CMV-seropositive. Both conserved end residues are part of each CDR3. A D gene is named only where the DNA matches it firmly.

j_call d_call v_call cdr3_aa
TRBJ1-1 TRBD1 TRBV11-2 CASSLERTGRWDTEAFF
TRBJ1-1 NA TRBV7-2 CASSTRQWWNTEAFF
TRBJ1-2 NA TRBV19 CASSTQTTGSYGYTF
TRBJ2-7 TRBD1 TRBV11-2 CASSLHRGNEQYF
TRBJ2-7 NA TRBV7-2 CASSLGSVSSYEQYF
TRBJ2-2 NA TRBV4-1 CASSQVAAGELFF
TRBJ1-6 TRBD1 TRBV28 CASSTDRVGWNYNSPLHF
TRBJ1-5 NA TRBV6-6 CASSDPLRVDQPQHF
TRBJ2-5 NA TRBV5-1 CASSLGATGMETQYF
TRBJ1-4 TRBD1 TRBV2 CASSFYRGRRGREKLFF
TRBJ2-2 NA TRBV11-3 CASSLGLGELFF
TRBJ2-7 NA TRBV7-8 CASSLLLQPGEQYF
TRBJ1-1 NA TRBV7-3 CASSLTGGTEAFF
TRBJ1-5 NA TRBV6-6 CASSYEGWPSNQPQHF
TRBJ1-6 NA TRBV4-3 CASSQEQQGSNSPLHF
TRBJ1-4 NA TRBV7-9 CASSQWLADFNEKLFF
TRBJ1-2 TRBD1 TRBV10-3 CAISESLDRLYGYTF
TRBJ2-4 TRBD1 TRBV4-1 CASSHGQGKNIQYF
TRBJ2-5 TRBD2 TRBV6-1 CASRQTSGWQETQYF
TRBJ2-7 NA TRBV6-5 CASSSPVRDSYEQYF
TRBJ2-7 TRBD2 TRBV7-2 CASSHGGAYEQYF
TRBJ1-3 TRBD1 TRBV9 CASSTRQGSSGNTIYF
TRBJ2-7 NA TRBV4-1 CASSQALQGGRGEQYF